This TCR beta chain was retrieved from a study of T cells in Graves' hyperthyroidism and ophthalmopathy. Amplification targeted TCR beta CDR3 regions from RNA transcripts. Researchers ran a first-round RT-PCR on the TCR CDR3 using the HTBI primer set. TCRdb passed the multiplex PCR reads through MiXCR, listing each CDR3 protein once. Here the sample spans about 320,000 distinct CDR3 sequences, roughly 15% being singletons. This clonotype was found many times. Trimming took off 4 bases at V and 2 bases at J, with 9 bases between the two ends. CDR3 length: 13 residues. Germline assignment: CDR1 SQVTM and CDR2 ANQGSEA.

This receptor was obtained from a man aged 25 to 45 with Graves' hyperthyroidism. J is TRBJ2-1 and V is TRBV29-1, with D perhaps TRBD1 (5 bases). Sample: blood. CDR3 coding DNA: TGCAGCGTTGCCGTGGACACCTACAATGAGCAGTTCTTC. This codes for CSVAVDTYNEQFF.